This TCR beta chain is drawn from a study of CXCR3-negative and CXCR3-positive naive CD8 T cells. Study outcomes and limitations: When CXCR3-positive naive cells were set against CXCR3-negative naive cells, the former had more hydrophobic TRB CDR3s. Fresh PBMCs went into most assays, and CXCR3 expression partly declined after cryopreservation.

Germline CDR1 is SGDLS and CDR2 is YYNGEE. The CDR3 extends over 14 amino acids. Worth noting for this clonotype: As yet, its antigen is unknown.

UMI-labeled 5' RACE yielded the TRB cDNA libraries. TCRdb re-called the 5' RACE reads and gives one entry per CDR3 protein, without DNA. The specimen's table records 49,000 or so distinct CDR3 sequences. Source material: naive CXCR3+ CD8+ T cells from blood. Subset of the sample: CD45RO-CCR7+CD27+CD95- naive CD8+ T cells expressing CXCR3 (TNR3+). This TCR came from a human donor in good health. Some clones in this sample may be carry-over from other donors' samples. J is TRBJ2-7 and V is TRBV9; the D gene TCRdb calls, TRBD1, cannot be checked with no DNA. Here the CDR3 reads CASSAGTPADEQYF.